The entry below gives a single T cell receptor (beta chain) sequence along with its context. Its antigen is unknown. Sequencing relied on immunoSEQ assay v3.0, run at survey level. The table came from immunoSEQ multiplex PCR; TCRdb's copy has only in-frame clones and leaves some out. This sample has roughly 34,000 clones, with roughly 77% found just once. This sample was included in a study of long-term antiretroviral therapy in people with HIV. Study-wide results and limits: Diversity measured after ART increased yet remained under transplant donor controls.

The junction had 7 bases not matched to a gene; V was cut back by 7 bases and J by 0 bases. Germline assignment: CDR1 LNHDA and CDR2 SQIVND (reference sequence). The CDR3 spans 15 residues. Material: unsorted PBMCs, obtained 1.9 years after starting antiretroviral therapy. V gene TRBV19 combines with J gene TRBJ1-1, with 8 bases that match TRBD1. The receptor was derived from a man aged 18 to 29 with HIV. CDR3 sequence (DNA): TGTGCCAGTAAGGGACAGGAATACTTGAACACTGAAGCTTTCTTT. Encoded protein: CASKGQEYLNTEAFF.